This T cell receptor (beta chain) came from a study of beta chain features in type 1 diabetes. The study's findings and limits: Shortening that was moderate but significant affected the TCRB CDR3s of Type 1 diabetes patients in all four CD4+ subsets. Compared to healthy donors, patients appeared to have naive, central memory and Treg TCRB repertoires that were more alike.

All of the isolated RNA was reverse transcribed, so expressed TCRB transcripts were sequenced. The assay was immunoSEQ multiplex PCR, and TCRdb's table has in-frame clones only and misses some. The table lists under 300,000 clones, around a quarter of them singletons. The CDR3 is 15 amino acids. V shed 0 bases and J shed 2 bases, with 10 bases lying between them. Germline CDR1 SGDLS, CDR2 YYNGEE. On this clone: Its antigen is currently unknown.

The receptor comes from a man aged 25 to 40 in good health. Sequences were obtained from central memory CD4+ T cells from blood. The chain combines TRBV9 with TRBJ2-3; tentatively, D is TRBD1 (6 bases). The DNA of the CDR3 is TGTGCCAGCAGCGTAGGGGGGCCCTTCACAGATACGCAGTATTTT. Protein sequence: CASSVGGPFTDTQYF.